The rows below give T cell receptor beta chains drawn from one sample of a study of CXCR3-negative and CXCR3-positive naive CD8 T cells. Reprocessing the 5' RACE reads, TCRdb reports a single entry for every CDR3 protein and omits DNA. The sample features about 150,000 distinct CDR3 sequences, with 0.25% to 0.3% in its top ten. The sample consisted of naive CXCR3+ CD8+ T cells from blood. The origin of the receptors is a human donor in good health. Some clones in this sample may be carry-over from other donors' samples. CDR3s include the opening cysteine and the closing phenylalanine or tryptophan.

TRBV29-1	TRBJ2-2	CSVEQGINTGELFF
TRBV20-1	TRBJ2-3	CSARDPYISSTDTQYF
TRBV5-5	TRBJ2-2	CASSTVDRVVTGELFF
TRBV11-3	TRBJ2-1	CASSYDRAPYNEQFF
TRBV12-3/TRBV12-4	TRBJ2-3	CASSPLSGAVPDTQYF
TRBV29-1	TRBJ2-7	CSALPGLGLEQYF
TRBV5-1	TRBJ2-2	CASSLELAGPGTGELFF
TRBV11-3	TRBJ2-1	CASSVGGVHNEQFF
TRBV20-1	TRBJ2-2	CSAEDRRRGELFF
TRBV20-1	TRBJ2-7	CSARDNLGGYEQYF
TRBV28	TRBJ2-1	CASSSPLMGSGEGEQFF
TRBV3-1	TRBJ2-3	CASSGGSSTDTQYF
TRBV4-3	TRBJ2-5	CASSQDRGGGAGETQYF
TRBV6-6	TRBJ2-7	CAGAESSGYEQYF
TRBV7-3	TRBJ2-3	CASSTGLAGGTDTQYF
TRBV12-3/TRBV12-4	TRBJ2-7	CASSRTNPGLVYEQYF
TRBV20-1	TRBJ1-6	CSARNLGPDRTLHF
TRBV6-1	TRBJ2-1	CASSGLDTNNEQFF
TRBV6-5	TRBJ2-7	CASSSGTLGEQYF
TRBV21-1	TRBJ2-7	CASSKAESGWDHEQYF
TRBV24-1	TRBJ2-2	CATSEQPGQENTGELFF
TRBV9	TRBJ2-1	CASSSSGTVYNEQFF